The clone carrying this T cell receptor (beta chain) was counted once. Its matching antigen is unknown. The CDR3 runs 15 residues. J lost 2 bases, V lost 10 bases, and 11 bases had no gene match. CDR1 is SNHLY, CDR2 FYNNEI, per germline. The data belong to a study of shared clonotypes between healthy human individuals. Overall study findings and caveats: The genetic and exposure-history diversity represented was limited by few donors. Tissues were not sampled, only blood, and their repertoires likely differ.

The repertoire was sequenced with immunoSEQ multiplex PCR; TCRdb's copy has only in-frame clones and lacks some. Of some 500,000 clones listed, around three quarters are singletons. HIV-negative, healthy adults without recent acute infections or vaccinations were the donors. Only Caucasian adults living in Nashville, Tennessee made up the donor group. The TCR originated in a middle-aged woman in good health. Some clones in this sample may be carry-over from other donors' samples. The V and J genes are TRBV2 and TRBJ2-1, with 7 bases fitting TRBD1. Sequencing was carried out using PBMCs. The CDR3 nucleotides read TGTGCCAACCCTGAGGGGGCCGGCACCTACAATGAGCAGTTCTTC. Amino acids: CANPEGAGTYNEQFF.